The entry below gives a single T cell receptor (beta chain) sequence along with its context. The antigen is unknown. This sample was taken from a study of cytomegalovirus exposure and HLA in healthy donors. Broader study findings: Reports described diagnosis of cytomegalovirus status by the classifier as highly specific and sensitive. Many donors carried some public TCRs, although rarity characterized most TCR sequences.

Data came from immunoSEQ multiplex PCR; TCRdb stores just in-frame clones and leaves some out. The sample contains 70,000 or so clones, 85% to 95% of which appear only once. The ends were cut back, 3 bases at V and 2 bases at J, with 8 bases in the middle. Looked up from germline, CDR1 is LNHDA and CDR2 is SQIVND (reference sequence). There are 14 residues in the CDR3. The V and J genes are TRBV19 and TRBJ2-1; no clear D gene. The TCR was taken from a young man in good health and CMV-seropositive. Sequenced material: PBMCs. The CDR3 loop is CASSMGLAYNEQFF. CDR3 bases: TGTGCCAGTAGTATGGGCCTCGCCTACAATGAGCAGTTCTTC. Full variable domain (missing parts from reference TRBV19 and TRBJ2-1): DGGITQSPKYLFRKEGQNVTLSCEQNLNHDAMYWYRQDPGQGLRLIYYSQIVNDFQKGDIAEGYSVSREKKESFPLTVTSAQKNPTAFYLCASSMGLAYNEQFFGPGTRLTVL.